Included here is one T cell receptor (beta chain) sequence, with context. This clone's antigen is unknown. Likely a read error: the CDR3 ends without its conserved phenylalanine or tryptophan. Reading the germline V gene gives CDR1 MNHNS and CDR2 SASEGT. Trimming takes 7 bases from V and 2 bases from J, and the germline ends sit 6 bases apart. Counting both end residues, the CDR3 totals 13 amino acids. The read is trimmed to its CDR3 DNA, 39 bases read in frame from base 1. TCRbeta-specific cDNA was reverse-transcribed from 500 ng total RNA using a constant-region primer and ProtoScript II reverse transcriptase. Construction of the TCRbeta libraries relied on three nested rounds of multiplex PCR, following a slightly modified ARM-PCR procedure. Each of the first two PCR rounds ran for nine to ten cycles and used multiplex TRBV1-TRBV30 forward primers together with a Cbeta reverse primer. Sample barcodes and Illumina adapters were added in a final 25-cycle PCR using Deep VentR polymerase. Before sequencing, amplicons between 200 and 500 bp were purified from gel using a QIAquick gel extraction kit. The TCRbeta amplicons were sequenced with 250-bp paired-end reads on an Illumina HiSeq 2500. The original pipeline was this. Quality trimming of reads was performed with Trimmomatic v0.33, and paired reads were merged with FLASH v1.2.11 so that full CDR3 sequences could be recovered. V, D and J germline segments were assigned to the rearranged TCRbeta sequences using MiGEC v1.2.1b. VDJtools v1.0.0 computed clonotype statistics and Shannon-Wiener diversity indices. Except for diversity analysis, only the 250 most abundant clonotypes of each sample were used in subsequent analyses to reduce sampling bias. The public reads were reanalyzed by TCRdb: fastp trimming at Q25, MiXCR alignment, in-frame beta chains only. One record per CDR3 amino acid sequence lists the most common genes and DNA. The V and J calls and clone size come from TCRdb's table, not from the authors' own analysis. This sample comprises roughly 49,000 distinct CDR3 sequences, 65% to 80% of them detected only once. Of the sample, about 29% falls within the top ten clones.

Total RNA and DNA were co-extracted without cell sorting from roughly 20-30 mg of bulk tissue using the AllPrep DNA/RNA mini kit. Surgical resection was performed in China between November 2015 and 2016 on about 5 patients with histopathologically diagnosed primary liver carcinoma. At the time of sampling, the patients had chronic HBV infection and had not received any treatment. Five spatially separated regions were sampled from each tumor: the superior, inferior, left-lateral and right-lateral poles, plus the tumor centre. Histology showed that every tumor sample contained more than 80% viable tumor cells. Fresh tumor and adjacent tissue pieces were bisected; one half was stored in RNAlater at -80°C, the other sent for histology. The sample belongs to a study of tumor-infiltrating lymphocytes in primary liver carcinoma (dated by TCRdb to the late 2010s). A note on the overall study: Hepatocellular carcinoma (four) or combined HCC and intrahepatic cholangiocarcinoma (one) was present in the five patients, who were three men and two women aged 30 to 69 years. The five patients had tumors staged T1-T3 N0M0, with maximum diameters ranging from 4.2 to 10 cm. Samples yielded roughly 3.5 to 7.13 million productive TCRbeta reads; read depth did not differ significantly between tissue types. The study combined TCRbeta repertoire sequencing, expression microarrays and whole-exome sequencing across five regions of each liver tumor, with adjacent normal tissue and blood. A total of around 35 specimens from 5 patients, comprising some 25 tumor regions, 5 adjacent noncancerous liver tissues and 5 peripheral blood samples, were covered by TCRbeta repertoire sequencing. To link TCRbeta repertoire diversity to the local molecular phenotype, the 20 to 30 tumor region samples were profiled with Agilent mRNA microarrays. Repertoires from technical replicates were highly reproducible, with mean shared-clone rates roughly 0.87 and correlation coefficients above 0.95. The investigation overall reported the following: Bulk unsorted samples precluded comparing CD4+ and CD8+ T cell repertoires. Just about 7-25% of top clones turned up in all five regions of a tumor, which suggests spatial heterogeneity among tumor-infiltrating T cells. Repertoire overlap was found to be higher between tumor regions (mean roughly 35%) than between tumor-adjacent (around 17%) or tumor-blood (around 14%) pairs, consistent with antigen-driven expansion. Compared with blood, tumors had a significantly larger share of the repertoire taken up by the top 250 clones (p = 0.039). The study included only a few patients, and the authors note findings should be validated in a larger study. Only the TCR beta chain was sequenced, which likely underestimates true repertoire diversity because unpaired alpha chains were not captured.

The sequenced sample consisted of liver tumor tissue from sampling region 5. The label giving this sample's cell subset or site can be read as: tumor region T5, tumor centre. The chain was built from TRBV6-1 and TRBJ1-6; no D gene call is confident. The TCR originated in a man aged 40-49 years with primary liver carcinoma and hepatitis B virus infection. The DNA reads TGTGCCAGCATGGAGGCCTATAATTCACCCCTCCACCCT. This yields the protein CASMEAYNSPLHP.